One sample yielded the 17 T cell receptor beta chains listed below, sequenced in a study of tumor and adjacent non-tumor tissue in lung cancer. The library came from three nested PCR rounds adapted from ARM-PCR protocols. MiXCR, applied by TCRdb to the multiplex PCR reads, yields one record per CDR3 protein. Seen here are under 45,000 distinct CDR3 sequences, roughly 60% observed once, and the top ten hold 45%. This sample's RNA came from whole unsorted tissue. This non-tumor lung sample came from over 3 cm beyond the tumor edge. The sequencing sample was made of distant non-tumor lung tissue. Receptor source: a man between 45 and 60 years old with non-small cell lung cancer.

This clonotype is medium-sized in the sample. The chain uses TRBV11-2 and TRBJ2-7; a weak D match, TRBD2 (6 bases). The V end was cut by 1 base, the J end by 5 bases, with 21 bases between. The V gene's germline CDR1 is SGHAT and CDR2 FQNNGV. The CDR3 length is 17 residues. The CDR3: CASSLGRSARGSHEQYF. In DNA form, the CDR3 reads TGTGCCAGCAGCTTAGGAAGATCCGCTCGGGGGTCCCACGAGCAGTACTTC.

This clonotype was seen a single time. This chain uses TRBV4-1 with TRBJ2-5, with D possibly being TRBD2 (6 bases). Germline CDR1 is MGHRA and CDR2 is YSYEKL. The CDR3 has 16 amino acids. Trimming pared 7 bases from V and 4 bases from J, leaving 22 bases between. CDR3 nucleotide sequence: TGCGCCAGCATCCGAGATCTGCGGGGATTTTCAGAGACCCAGTACTTC. This codes for CASIRDLRGFSETQYF.

A remark on this clonotype: This clone may be a read error of a much larger clone one base away. The CDR3 region has the DNA TGTGCCAGCAGCCCGATAAGGGACGATTCACCCCTCCACTTT. Translating it yields CASSPIRDDSPLHF. The V call is TRBV6-1, the J call TRBJ1-6, with D possibly matching TRBD1 (5 bases). The length of the CDR3 is 14 residues. V lost 6 bases to trimming and J lost 8 bases, with 14 bases between them. Germline values: CDR1 MNHNS, CDR2 SASEGT.

The chain is built from TRBV5-4 and TRBJ2-3; the match to TRBD2 covers 8 bases. This CDR3 is 14 amino acids long. Looked up from germline, CDR1 is SGHNT and CDR2 is YYREEE (reference sequence). The CDR3 DNA sequence: TGTTCAAGCAGCTTTAGCGGGAATGCAGATACGCAGTATTTT. It translates to CSSSFSGNADTQYF.

This clonotype was seen at least ten times. The rearrangement joins TRBV20-1 to TRBJ2-1; maybe TRBD1 (6 bases). CDR3 length: 15 residues. The germline gives CDR1 DFQATT, CDR2 SNEGSKA (reference sequence). Trimming pared 0 bases from V and 9 bases from J, leaving 18 bases between. CDR3 region: CSARDTAGVFIEQFF. The DNA for the CDR3 is TGCAGTGCTAGAGATACGGCAGGGGTGTTTATTGAGCAGTTCTTC.

With regard to this clonotype: This likely comes from a read error, as the CDR3 has no conserved phenylalanine or tryptophan at its end. The genes are TRBV13 and TRBJ2-5; no clear D gene. Germline CDR1 reads PRHDT; CDR2 reads FYEKMQ (reference sequence). The CDR3 sequence is 14 residues long. As DNA, the CDR3 is TGTGCCAGCAACTTATGGAGTATTGAAGAGACTCAGTACCTC. Protein sequence: CASNLWSIEETQYL.

This clonotype was counted a single time. The CDR3 carries no conserved terminal phenylalanine or tryptophan, so it likely arises from a read error. This chain connects TRBV20-1 to TRBJ1-5; D perhaps matches TRBD1 (6 bases). This CDR3 has 13 residues. Looked up from germline, CDR1 is DFQATT and CDR2 is SNEGSKA (reference sequence). V was clipped by 5 bases and J by 7 bases, with 15 bases between them. CDR3 bases: TGCAGTGCTCGGAGAGGGGGATTGCAGCCCCAGCATCTT. This gives the protein CSARRGGLQPQHL.

In the case of this clonotype: At one boundary the junction diverges from the germline segment, which might be a read error. The V gene is TRBV5-1, the J gene TRBJ1-1; 8 bases agree with TRBD1. The CDR3 spans 15 residues. Germline V gene lookup returns CDR1 SGHRS and CDR2 YFSETQ. This chain's CDR3 is CASILGAGGWTEAFF. The CDR3 coding sequence is TGCGCCAGCATCTTGGGGGCAGGGGGCTGGACTGAAGCTTTCTTT.

The chain has TRBV29-1 and TRBJ2-6; TRBD1 matches at 10 bases. The ends lost 4 bases at V and 5 bases at J; junction bases unmatched: 8. The CDR3 is 16 residues long. Germline V lookup: CDR1 SQVTM, CDR2 ANQGSEA. CDR3 residues: CSVAAGTGVRANVLTF. The CDR3 DNA reads TGCAGCGTTGCCGCCGGGACAGGGGTCAGGGCCAACGTCCTGACTTTC.

This clonotype was counted many times. CDR3 nucleotide sequence: TGCGCCAGCAGCCAAGATGATGGGGAGACCCAGTACTTC. Protein: CASSQDDGETQYF. The chain carries TRBV4-1 and TRBJ2-5; the D is unclear. CDR3 size: 13 residues. V shed 0 bases and J shed 5 bases, with 7 bases lying between them. Germline-derived CDR1 and CDR2 are MGHRA and YSYEKL.

A remark on this clonotype: It may be a read error: a sequence one base away is much more abundant. The chain employs TRBV28 and TRBJ1-5; no clear D gene. The CDR3 totals 13 residues. The germline gives CDR1 MDHEN, CDR2 SYDVKM. The CDR3, as DNA: TGTGGCAGCAGTTTCCCGGGGTTTATGACCCAGCATTTT. Translated, it gives CGSSFPGFMTQHF.

This clonotype was detected ten times or more. The V call is TRBV5-1, the J call TRBJ2-3; 8 bases map to TRBD2. The CDR3 sequence is 15 residues long. V shed 3 bases, J shed 1 base, and the junction held 4 bases outside the gene matches. Germline V gives CDR1 SGHRS, CDR2 YFSETQ. CDR3: CASSSPAGGTDTQYF. The CDR3 DNA reads as TGCGCCAGCAGCTCCCCAGCGGGAGGCACAGATACGCAGTATTTT.

Comments on this clonotype: Relative to the germline gene, one junction end is altered; a read error may explain this. This chain connects TRBV9 to TRBJ2-3; possibly TRBD1 for D (5 bases). Germline V gene sequence: CDR1 SGDLS, CDR2 YYNGEE. The CDR3 totals 16 residues. The CDR3 DNA follows: TGTGTCAGCAGCGTAGTAGGGGCCACAAGCACAGGTACGCAGTATTTT. Protein sequence: CVSSVVGATSTGTQYF.

This clonotype was counted a few times. A much larger clone lies one base from this, so it may be a read error. This chain's CDR3 is CASSRTDMQYF. In DNA, the CDR3 is TGTGCCAGCAGCCGCACAGATATGCAGTATTTT. This sequence joins TRBV14 and TRBJ2-3, with no clear D. The CDR3 sequence is 11 residues long. Germline CDR1 is SGHDN and CDR2 is FVKESK.

In regard to this clonotype: This clone may be a read error of a much larger clone one base away. The rearrangement uses TRBV7-9 and TRBJ2-3; D might be TRBD2 (5 bases). Trimming shortened V by 5 bases and J by 6 bases, and 15 bases separated the two germline ends. Germline V gives CDR1 SEHNR, CDR2 FQNEAQ (reference sequence). The CDR3 extends over 14 amino acids. CDR3: CASSLGLFVDTQYF. DNA of the CDR3: TGTGCCAGCAGCCTAGGACTCTTCGTGGATACGCAGTATTTT.

This clonotype was counted a single time. This rearrangement joins TRBV18 to TRBJ2-1; 9 nucleotides line up with TRBD1. The CDR3 spans 14 residues. The germline V gene has CDR1 KGHSH and CDR2 LQKENI. Trimming took 3 bases from V and 16 from J; bases not matched to a gene: 13. In DNA form, the CDR3 reads TGTGCCAGCTCACCGGGACAGGGAGTATATGAGCTATTCTTC. It specifies CASSPGQGVYELFF. The full variable domain, with the rest looked up from reference TRBV18 and TRBJ2-1, is NAGVMQNPRHLVRRRGQEARLRCSPMKGHSHVYWYRQLPEEGLKFMVYLQKENIIDESGMPKERFSAEFPKEGPSILRIQQVVRGDSAAYFCASSPGQGVYELFFGPGTRLTVL.

This clonotype was picked up many times. This chain links TRBV14 with TRBJ2-7, with 7 bases fitting TRBD1. The CDR3 runs 13 residues. The J segment lost 4 bases and the V segment lost 5 bases, leaving 5 bases of the junction unmatched. Germline CDR1 is SGHDN and CDR2 is FVKESK. The CDR3 loop is CASSTQQGYEQYF. The CDR3 DNA follows: TGTGCCAGCAGCACTCAACAGGGGTACGAGCAGTACTTC.